A selection of T cell receptor beta chains follows, all from one sample in a study of HIV-infected patients and healthy controls. MiXCR, applied by TCRdb to the 5' RACE reads, yields one record per CDR3 protein. The table lists 5,500 to 6,500 distinct CDR3 sequences, 10% to 13% of them singletons. Sequencing used blood, obtained before antiretroviral therapy. The receptors stem from an adult with HIV infection. The CDR3 runs from the conserved cysteine through the conserved F or W. The D gene is left open where the match is weak. Part of the rows lack a size; the others show once, few, many or a class for expanded clones.

J gene: TRBJ1-1
V gene: TRBV7-8
CDR3 length: 13
D gene: NA
clone size: NA
CDR3 DNA: TGTGCCAGCAGCGGTACAGGGTCGGCTGAAGCTTTCTTT
CDR3 protein: CASSGTGSAEAFF

J gene: TRBJ2-1
V gene: TRBV23-1
CDR3 length: 16
D gene: NA
clone size: many
CDR3 DNA: TGCGCCAGCAAAAGGAGCGCTGGGGATCGGGACAATGAGCAGTTCTTC
CDR3 protein: CASKRSAGDRDNEQFF

J gene: TRBJ2-1
V gene: TRBV6-2/TRBV6-3
CDR3 length: 16
D gene: NA
clone size: medium-sized
CDR3 DNA: TGTGCCAGCAGTCCCCCGGAATGGGGAGTATACAATGAGCAGTTCTTC
CDR3 protein: CASSPPEWGVYNEQFF

J gene: TRBJ2-7
V gene: TRBV2
CDR3 length: 14
D gene: NA
clone size: many
CDR3 DNA: TGTGCCAGCAGTGAGTTGGGGAGCTCCTACGAGCAGTACTTC
CDR3 protein: CASSELGSSYEQYF

J gene: TRBJ2-1
V gene: TRBV6-2/TRBV6-3
CDR3 length: 11
D gene: NA
clone size: medium-sized
CDR3 DNA: TGTGCCAGCGGTAGGGGCAAGGAGCAGTTCTTC
CDR3 protein: CASGRGKEQFF

J gene: TRBJ2-7
V gene: TRBV11-2
CDR3 length: 15
D gene: NA
clone size: many
CDR3 DNA: TGTGCCAGCAGCTCTACCAGTGTCAGGGCCTACGAGCAGTACTTC
CDR3 protein: CASSSTSVRAYEQYF

J gene: TRBJ1-1
V gene: TRBV19
CDR3 length: 12
D gene: NA
clone size: few
CDR3 DNA: TGTGCCAGTAGTATTCTATGGCGAGAAGCTTTCTTT
CDR3 protein: CASSILWREAFF

J gene: TRBJ2-7
V gene: TRBV19
CDR3 length: 14
D gene: TRBD1
clone size: many
CDR3 DNA: TGTGCCAGTAGTGAGGACAGGGTTTCGTACGAGCAGTACTTC
CDR3 protein: CASSEDRVSYEQYF

J gene: TRBJ2-3
V gene: TRBV27
CDR3 length: 16
D gene: NA
clone size: medium-sized
CDR3 DNA: TGTGCCAGCAGTTTAGGTTCACTCCCGGGTAGAGATACGCAGTATTTT
CDR3 protein: CASSLGSLPGRDTQYF

J gene: TRBJ2-1
V gene: TRBV20-1
CDR3 length: 14
D gene: TRBD2
clone size: medium-sized
CDR3 DNA: TGCAGTGCTTTCCTAGCGGGGGGGCGTAATGAGCAGTTCTTC
CDR3 protein: CSAFLAGGRNEQFF

J gene: TRBJ2-1
V gene: TRBV7-7
CDR3 length: 15
D gene: TRBD2
clone size: medium-sized
CDR3 DNA: TGTGCCAGCAGCGTGACTAGCGGGGGGGTCAATGAGCAGTTCTTC
CDR3 protein: CASSVTSGGVNEQFF

J gene: TRBJ1-1
V gene: TRBV5-5
CDR3 length: 13
D gene: NA
clone size: medium-sized
CDR3 DNA: TGTGCCAGCAGCTTGAACGGAGACCCCGAAGCTTTCTTT
CDR3 protein: CASSLNGDPEAFF

J gene: TRBJ2-7
V gene: TRBV20-1
CDR3 length: 17
D gene: TRBD1
clone size: many
CDR3 DNA: TGCAGTGCTACCCCCCCTTTCAGGACAGGTCCAGTTTACGAGCAGTACTTC
CDR3 protein: CSATPPFRTGPVYEQYF

J gene: TRBJ1-5
V gene: TRBV7-9
CDR3 length: 14
D gene: NA
clone size: medium-sized
CDR3 DNA: TGTGCCAGCAGCTTTGGGGGGTACAATCAGCCCCAGCATTTT
CDR3 protein: CASSFGGYNQPQHF

J gene: TRBJ2-4
V gene: TRBV19
CDR3 length: 15
D gene: NA
clone size: medium-sized
CDR3 DNA: TGTGCCAGTAGTATGGCGGGAATTGATGAAAACATTCAGTACTTC
CDR3 protein: CASSMAGIDENIQYF

J gene: TRBJ1-4
V gene: TRBV5-1
CDR3 length: 15
D gene: NA
clone size: medium-sized
CDR3 DNA: TGCGCCAGCAGTTTCCAAAAGCGGGCTAATGAAAAACTGTTTTTT
CDR3 protein: CASSFQKRANEKLFF

J gene: TRBJ1-2
V gene: TRBV14
CDR3 length: 14
D gene: NA
clone size: medium-sized
CDR3 DNA: TGTGCCAGCAGCCCACAGGGCGTCCTTTACGGCTACACCTTC
CDR3 protein: CASSPQGVLYGYTF

J gene: TRBJ1-2
V gene: TRBV20-1
CDR3 length: 11
D gene: NA
clone size: medium-sized
CDR3 DNA: TGCAGTGCTAACGGGAACTATGGCTACACCTTC
CDR3 protein: CSANGNYGYTF

J gene: TRBJ1-3
V gene: TRBV6-6
CDR3 length: 17
D gene: NA
clone size: many
CDR3 DNA: TGTGCCAGCAGTTACTCGACGTCGCAGGTCTCTGGAAACACCATATATTTT
CDR3 protein: CASSYSTSQVSGNTIYF

J gene: TRBJ2-1
V gene: TRBV29-1
CDR3 length: 14
D gene: TRBD1
clone size: medium-sized
CDR3 DNA: TGCAGCGCCGGACAGGGGAGCTCCTACAATGAGCAGTTCTTC
CDR3 protein: CSAGQGSSYNEQFF

J gene: TRBJ1-1
V gene: TRBV6-2/TRBV6-3
CDR3 length: 15
D gene: NA
clone size: many
CDR3 DNA: TGTGCCAGCAGTTCCCCTTGGGAGAGAAACACTGAAGCTTTCTTT
CDR3 protein: CASSSPWERNTEAFF

J gene: TRBJ2-1
V gene: TRBV3-1
CDR3 length: 14
D gene: NA
clone size: medium-sized
CDR3 DNA: TGTGCCAGCAGCCGAAGAGGGTTAGACAATGAGCAGTTCTTC
CDR3 protein: CASSRRGLDNEQFF

J gene: TRBJ1-6
V gene: TRBV2
CDR3 length: 15
D gene: NA
clone size: medium-sized
CDR3 DNA: TGTGCCAGCAGTGATAGGGGGAAGAGTAATTCACCCCTCCACTTT
CDR3 protein: CASSDRGKSNSPLHF

J gene: TRBJ2-5
V gene: TRBV3-1
CDR3 length: 15
D gene: TRBD2
clone size: medium-sized
CDR3 DNA: TGTGCCAGCAGCCCTGCCGGGACTAGCGGGTCGACCCAGTACTTC
CDR3 protein: CASSPAGTSGSTQYF

J gene: TRBJ1-5
V gene: TRBV7-2
CDR3 length: 16
D gene: TRBD1
clone size: many
CDR3 DNA: TGTGCCAGCAGCTTCCAGGGGGCGCGAGTCAATCAGCCCCAGCATTTT
CDR3 protein: CASSFQGARVNQPQHF

J gene: TRBJ1-2
V gene: TRBV12-3/TRBV12-4
CDR3 length: 15
D gene: NA
clone size: NA
CDR3 DNA: TGTGCCAGCAGTCCCGGGCCCGCCGGGGACTATGGCTACACCTTC
CDR3 protein: CASSPGPAGDYGYTF

J gene: TRBJ2-1
V gene: TRBV19
CDR3 length: 13
D gene: TRBD2
clone size: many
CDR3 DNA: TGTGCCAGTCGAATAGCGGGAGACAATGAGCAGTTCTTC
CDR3 protein: CASRIAGDNEQFF

J gene: TRBJ1-4
V gene: TRBV4-1
CDR3 length: 13
D gene: NA
clone size: NA
CDR3 DNA: TGCGCCAGCAGCGGGAGGTTTAATGAAAAACTGTTTTTT
CDR3 protein: CASSGRFNEKLFF

J gene: TRBJ2-3
V gene: TRBV10-2
CDR3 length: 12
D gene: NA
clone size: medium-sized
CDR3 DNA: TGCGCCAGCAGTGACGGGGCAGGTACGCAGTATTTT
CDR3 protein: CASSDGAGTQYF

J gene: TRBJ2-5
V gene: TRBV6-2/TRBV6-3
CDR3 length: 14
D gene: TRBD1
clone size: medium-sized
CDR3 DNA: TGTGCCAGCAGTCCTTGGACAGGCCAAGAGACCCAGTACTTC
CDR3 protein: CASSPWTGQETQYF

J gene: TRBJ2-5
V gene: TRBV19
CDR3 length: 16
D gene: TRBD2
clone size: NA
CDR3 DNA: TGTGCCAGTAGCTACGATAGCGGGAGAATCCAAGAGACCCAGTACTTC
CDR3 protein: CASSYDSGRIQETQYF

J gene: TRBJ1-6
V gene: TRBV2
CDR3 length: 18
D gene: TRBD1
clone size: medium-sized
CDR3 DNA: TGTGCCAGCAGAGAGAACGGGGGATGGGACAGAGGGAATTCACCCCTCCACTTT
CDR3 protein: CASRENGGWDRGNSPLHF

J gene: TRBJ2-5
V gene: TRBV5-6
CDR3 length: 18
D gene: NA
clone size: NA
CDR3 DNA: TGTGCCAGCAGCGGAATAACCGGGACTCCAATCCTCCAAGAGACCCAGTACTTC
CDR3 protein: CASSGITGTPILQETQYF

J gene: TRBJ1-5
V gene: TRBV6-5
CDR3 length: 15
D gene: NA
clone size: medium-sized
CDR3 DNA: TGTGCCAGCAGCCGAAAACAGGATAGCAATCAGCCCCAGCATTTT
CDR3 protein: CASSRKQDSNQPQHF

J gene: TRBJ1-6
V gene: TRBV7-2
CDR3 length: 16
D gene: TRBD1
clone size: few
CDR3 DNA: TGTGCCAGCAGCCGGACAGGGTCATTCTATAATTCACCCCTCCACTTT
CDR3 protein: CASSRTGSFYNSPLHF

J gene: TRBJ2-4
V gene: TRBV19
CDR3 length: 14
D gene: NA
clone size: NA
CDR3 DNA: TGTGCCAGTAGTATGCCCAGGGTAAAAAACATTCAGTACTTC
CDR3 protein: CASSMPRVKNIQYF

J gene: TRBJ1-2
V gene: TRBV9
CDR3 length: 13
D gene: NA
clone size: medium-sized
CDR3 DNA: TGTGCCAGCAGCGCCCTGAAGAGCTATGGCTACACCTTC
CDR3 protein: CASSALKSYGYTF

J gene: TRBJ2-1
V gene: TRBV7-9
CDR3 length: 13
D gene: NA
clone size: medium-sized
CDR3 DNA: TGTGCCAGCAGTGTCGGGCTAGGGGATGAGCAGTTCTTC
CDR3 protein: CASSVGLGDEQFF

J gene: TRBJ1-1
V gene: TRBV7-8
CDR3 length: 15
D gene: TRBD1
clone size: medium-sized
CDR3 DNA: TGTGCCAGCAGCTTAGCGGATAACAGGGGGGCTGAAGCTTTCTTT
CDR3 protein: CASSLADNRGAEAFF

J gene: TRBJ2-1
V gene: TRBV13
CDR3 length: 12
D gene: NA
clone size: many
CDR3 DNA: TGTGCCAGCAGCAGTCAAGGAAATGAGCAGTTCTTC
CDR3 protein: CASSSQGNEQFF

J gene: TRBJ1-1
V gene: TRBV21-1
CDR3 length: 14
D gene: NA
clone size: medium-sized
CDR3 DNA: TGTGCCAGCAGTATGAGGGAATCGAACACTGAAGCTTTCTTT
CDR3 protein: CASSMRESNTEAFF

J gene: TRBJ1-1
V gene: TRBV5-1
CDR3 length: 13
D gene: NA
clone size: many
CDR3 DNA: TGCGCCAGCAACCGACAAGGAGCAACTGAAGCTTTCTTT
CDR3 protein: CASNRQGATEAFF

J gene: TRBJ1-1
V gene: TRBV5-1
CDR3 length: 15
D gene: NA
clone size: few
CDR3 DNA: TGCGCCAGCAGCTCCGCACCTGGAGGGCCAACAGAAGCTTTCTTT
CDR3 protein: CASSSAPGGPTEAFF

J gene: TRBJ2-3
V gene: TRBV20-1
CDR3 length: 17
D gene: TRBD2
clone size: medium-sized
CDR3 DNA: TGCAGTGCTAGGTCTGGCGGGGGGGCACTCGGCACAGATACGCAGTATTTT
CDR3 protein: CSARSGGGALGTDTQYF

J gene: TRBJ2-1
V gene: TRBV2
CDR3 length: 15
D gene: TRBD2
clone size: medium-sized
CDR3 DNA: TGTGCCAGCAGCGAACCCGGGACTAGCTCCAATGAGCAGTTCTTC
CDR3 protein: CASSEPGTSSNEQFF

J gene: TRBJ1-5
V gene: TRBV7-9
CDR3 length: 16
D gene: NA
clone size: NA
CDR3 DNA: TGTGCCAGCAGCTTAGAGGCGGGGAGAGGAAGCCAGCCCCAGCATTTT
CDR3 protein: CASSLEAGRGSQPQHF

J gene: TRBJ2-7
V gene: TRBV20-1
CDR3 length: 16
D gene: NA
clone size: NA
CDR3 DNA: TGCAGTGCTAGATTCCTCGGAGGGCGGGACCCCTACGAGCAGTACTTC
CDR3 protein: CSARFLGGRDPYEQYF

J gene: TRBJ2-7
V gene: TRBV18
CDR3 length: 13
D gene: NA
clone size: medium-sized
CDR3 DNA: TGTGCCAGCTCGTCAGGAAGCTCCTACGAGCAGTACTTC
CDR3 protein: CASSSGSSYEQYF

J gene: TRBJ2-3
V gene: TRBV5-1
CDR3 length: 12
D gene: NA
clone size: many
CDR3 DNA: TGCGCCAGCAGCTTGGAACTGAGGACGCAGTATTTT
CDR3 protein: CASSLELRTQYF

J gene: TRBJ2-5
V gene: TRBV7-2
CDR3 length: 17
D gene: TRBD1
clone size: NA
CDR3 DNA: TGTGCCAGCAGCTTAGAACAGGGGTCATGGCCGGGGGAGACCCAGTACTTC
CDR3 protein: CASSLEQGSWPGETQYF

J gene: TRBJ1-2
V gene: TRBV6-5
CDR3 length: 15
D gene: NA
clone size: medium-sized
CDR3 DNA: TGTGCCAGCAGTTACGGAGGGGAGGGGGACTATGGCTACACCTTC
CDR3 protein: CASSYGGEGDYGYTF

J gene: TRBJ2-1
V gene: TRBV12-3/TRBV12-4
CDR3 length: 16
D gene: TRBD2
clone size: medium-sized
CDR3 DNA: TGTGCCAGCAGTCCCAGGACTAGCGGGGAAAGGAATGAGCAGTTCTTC
CDR3 protein: CASSPRTSGERNEQFF

J gene: TRBJ2-7
V gene: TRBV7-9
CDR3 length: 14
D gene: TRBD1
clone size: medium-sized
CDR3 DNA: TGTGCCAGCAGCTTAGGAGGGGGCTTCTACGAGCAGTACTTC
CDR3 protein: CASSLGGGFYEQYF

J gene: TRBJ2-7
V gene: TRBV11-1
CDR3 length: 13
D gene: NA
clone size: medium-sized
CDR3 DNA: TGTGCCAGCAGTTCTTCCCCGGCCTACGAGCAGTACTTC
CDR3 protein: CASSSSPAYEQYF